One sample yielded the 24 T cell receptor beta chains listed below, sequenced in a study of technical replicates of blood from a handful of donors. Here immunoSEQ multiplex PCR was the method, and the copy in TCRdb shows in-frame clones only, minus some. The sample includes 12,000 or so clones, roughly 95% of them seen just once. The sample consisted of PBMCs. These receptors were obtained from a human donor in good health.

The rearrangement uses TRBV12-5 and TRBJ1-1; 7 nucleotides line up with TRBD1. Germline values: CDR1 LGHNT, CDR2 FRNRAP. J gave up 6 bases and V 6 bases, and 7 bases lay outside the gene matches. There are 13 residues in the CDR3. Here the CDR3 reads CASGPRQGAEAFF. The CDR3 DNA sequence: TGTGCTAGTGGACCGAGACAGGGTGCTGAAGCTTTCTTT.

The gene calls are TRBV7-9 and TRBJ2-2; the match to TRBD1 covers 10 bases. Germline V gives CDR1 SEHNR, CDR2 FQNEAQ (reference sequence). This CDR3 contains 17 residues. With V trimmed by 5 bases and J by 0 bases, 6 bases remained unmatched. The CDR3: CASSPGQGHPNTGELFF. For the CDR3, the DNA is TGTGCCAGCAGCCCGGGACAGGGGCACCCGAACACCGGGGAGCTGTTTTTT.

The genes are TRBV7-6 and TRBJ2-1; TRBD2 agrees at 7 bases. J lost 5 bases, V lost 1 base, and 5 bases had no gene match. Germline loops: CDR1 SGHVS, CDR2 FNYEAQ. There are 15 residues in the CDR3. Written as DNA, the CDR3 is TGTGCCAGCAGCTTAGTCCCTAGCGGACACAATGAGCAGTTCTTC. It codes for CASSLVPSGHNEQFF.

The sample holds one count of this clone. V usage is TRBV7-2 and J usage is TRBJ1-4, with 8 bases fitting TRBD1. V shed 0 bases and J 8 bases; nucleotides not matched to a gene: 5. CDR1 is SGHTA, CDR2 FQGNSA, per germline. The length of the CDR3 is 15 residues. CDR3 sequence reads: CASSLAGTGKEKLFF. The CDR3, as DNA: TGTGCCAGCAGCTTAGCTGGGACAGGAAAAGAAAAACTGTTTTTT.

J is TRBJ2-5 and V is TRBV11-3; no clear D. V was pared by 3 bases and J by 5 bases, with 10 bases between. Germline CDR1 and CDR2: SGHNT and YENEEA. This CDR3 spans 13 amino acids. As DNA, the CDR3 is TGTGCCAGCAGCTTTGTACATTCGGAGACCCAGTACTTC. This translates into CASSFVHSETQYF.

Written as DNA, the CDR3 is TGTGCCAGCAGCTTGACAGGGTTCACCGGGGAGCTGTTTTTT. This encodes CASSLTGFTGELFF. V gene TRBV7-9 combines with J gene TRBJ2-2; TRBD1 aligns across 7 bases. With 3 bases clipped from V and 4 bases from J, the junction kept 2 bases outside the gene matches. The CDR3 consists of 14 residues. Germline values: CDR1 SEHNR, CDR2 FQNEAQ (reference sequence).

The chain combines TRBV5-1 with TRBJ2-3; 12 bases are a match to TRBD2. Germline CDR1 SGHRS, CDR2 YFSETQ. Germline trimming cut 4 bases from V and 6 bases from J; bases unmatched to any gene: 9. This CDR3 contains 16 residues. CDR3 in amino acids: CASSTGLAGSFDTQYF. The CDR3 nucleotides are TGCGCCAGCAGCACCGGACTAGCGGGAAGTTTTGATACGCAGTATTTT.

The chain uses TRBV27 and TRBJ1-2, with no clear D. V was cut by 2 bases and J by 5 bases, with 12 bases left in between. CDR3 length: 14 amino acids. Germline V gene sequence: CDR1 MNHEY, CDR2 SMNVEV (reference sequence). CDR3 sequence reads: CASSLRPGGYGYTF. DNA of the CDR3: TGTGCCAGCAGTTTAAGGCCCGGAGGGTATGGCTACACCTTC.

The chain couples TRBV5-1 to TRBJ2-5; 7 nucleotides match TRBD1. There are 14 residues in the CDR3. V was clipped by 5 bases and J by 2 bases; unmatched bases: 6. Germline CDR1 reads SGHRS; CDR2 reads YFSETQ. The CDR3 nucleotides read TGCGCCAGCAGTGAGGGACAGTCGCAAGAGACCCAGTACTTC. Translated, it gives CASSEGQSQETQYF.

The chain is built from TRBV6-1 and TRBJ1-5; no definite D call. V lost 4 bases to trimming and J lost 6 bases, with 7 bases between them. CDR3 size: 12 residues. Germline V CDR1 and CDR2: MNHNS, SASEGT. In nucleotides, the CDR3 is TGTGCCAGCAGTGCAAACACTCAGCCCCAGCATTTT. It specifies CASSANTQPQHF.

This rearrangement joins TRBV6-4 to TRBJ1-3, with 7 positions matching TRBD1. The CDR3 has 16 amino acids. Germline loops: CDR1 MRHNA, CDR2 SNTAGT. Trimming removed 4 bases from V and 0 bases from J; junction bases left unmatched: 6. The CDR3 DNA reads as TGTGCCAGCAGTGTCGGACAGGCTTACTCTGGAAACACCATATATTTT. Residues: CASSVGQAYSGNTIYF.

The chain couples TRBV6-5 to TRBJ1-5; TRBD1 is a possible D gene (5 bases). Trimming took off 6 bases at V and 2 bases at J, with 14 bases between the two ends. The CDR3 is 15 amino acids. Germline CDR1 MNHEY, CDR2 SVGAGI. In DNA, the CDR3 is TGTGCCAGCAGACCCGGGGCGGGGGGCAATCAGCCCCAGCATTTT. This encodes CASRPGAGGNQPQHF.

The chain joins TRBV4-1 to TRBJ2-2, with 13 bases lining up with TRBD2. The V segment lost 2 bases and the J segment 1 base; nucleotides outside the gene matches: 7. The CDR3 is made up of 19 amino acids. CDR1 and CDR2 from the germline V gene are MGHRA and YSYEKL. CDR3 region: CASSQQLAGGPLNTGELFF. Here the CDR3 DNA reads TGCGCCAGCAGCCAACAACTAGCGGGAGGGCCTCTGAACACCGGGGAGCTGTTTTTT.

The chain combines TRBV5-4 with TRBJ2-5; 10 bases align to TRBD2. This CDR3 has 15 residues. The germline V gene encodes CDR1 SGHNT and CDR2 YYREEE (reference sequence). The V and J ends lost 5 bases and 2 bases, in that order; junction bases with no gene match: 6. The chain's CDR3 is CASRLAGGVQETQYF. The CDR3 nucleotides are TGTGCCAGCAGATTAGCGGGAGGCGTTCAAGAGACCCAGTACTTC.

This CDR3 is CASSNLQGESGYTF. The CDR3 nucleotides are TGTGCCAGCAGCAACCTCCAGGGTGAAAGCGGCTACACCTTC. This chain connects TRBV6-1 to TRBJ1-2, with TRBD1 as a possible D gene (5 bases). The CDR3 runs to 14 residues. Looked up from germline, CDR1 is MNHNS and CDR2 is SASEGT. The ends were cut back, 6 bases at V and 8 bases at J, with 19 bases in the middle.

V usage is TRBV28 and J usage is TRBJ2-1, with 10 bases lining up with TRBD1. The V segment lost 8 bases and the J segment 7 bases; nucleotides outside the gene matches: 8. The CDR3 spans 14 residues. Per the germline V gene, CDR1 is MDHEN and CDR2 is SYDVKM. Here the CDR3 DNA reads TGTGCCAGCCAAGGACAGGGGGGCGGAAATGAGCAGTTCTTC. It encodes CASQGQGGGNEQFF.

This chain uses TRBV30 with TRBJ1-5, with 9 bases matching TRBD1. Germline V gives CDR1 GTSNPN, CDR2 SVGIG (reference sequence). This CDR3 contains 17 residues. V was pared by 2 bases and J by 7 bases, with 15 bases of the junction left unmatched. The CDR3 here is CAWSPDRGSIIRQPQHF. For the CDR3, the DNA is TGTGCCTGGAGTCCCGACAGGGGGTCCATAATACGACAGCCCCAGCATTTT.

This sequence joins TRBV11-3 and TRBJ2-3; 10 nucleotides match TRBD1. The germline V gene has CDR1 SGHNT and CDR2 YENEEA. V shed 5 bases, J shed 8 bases, and the junction held 13 bases outside the gene matches. This CDR3 has 16 amino acids. The CDR3 loop is CASSPGQGYSGVTQYF. CDR3 DNA sequence: TGTGCCAGCAGCCCGGGACAGGGGTATTCGGGGGTTACGCAGTATTTT.

The rearrangement links TRBV19 to TRBJ2-5; a weak D match, TRBD2 (5 bases). Germline loops: CDR1 LNHDA, CDR2 SQIVND (reference sequence). The CDR3 is made up of 14 amino acids. V lost 5 bases and J 4 bases, leaving 14 bases between the germline ends. The CDR3 nucleotides read TGTGCCAGTAGTTCGGGGTCTTGGACAGAGACCCAGTACTTC. Translating it yields CASSSGSWTETQYF.

The chain couples TRBV4-1 to TRBJ1-2, with 12 bases lining up with TRBD1. The ends lost 0 bases at V and 3 bases at J; junction bases unmatched: 11. CDR1 and CDR2 from the germline V gene are MGHRA and YSYEKL. This CDR3 region has 19 residues. CDR3 sequence: CASSQDPRDRGLVYYGYTF. The CDR3 region has the DNA TGCGCCAGCAGCCAAGATCCCCGGGACAGGGGGCTGGTATACTATGGCTACACCTTC.

The rearrangement uses TRBV11-2 and TRBJ2-3; unclear D gene. Looked up from germline, CDR1 is SGHAT and CDR2 is FQNNGV. The V and J ends lost 2 bases and 1 base respectively, with 7 bases between them. This CDR3 is 14 amino acids long. In DNA form, the CDR3 reads TGTGCCAGCAGCTTATCCGGAGGCACAGATACGCAGTATTTT. Translated: CASSLSGGTDTQYF.

The V call is TRBV2, the J call TRBJ2-2, with D perhaps matching TRBD2 (6 bases). Germline CDR1 and CDR2: SNHLY and FYNNEI. This CDR3 is 16 amino acids long. Trimming cost V 5 bases and J 2 bases, with 15 bases left between them. CDR3 in DNA: TGTGCCAGCAGTTCGCAGGGAGGCGGAAACACCGGGGAGCTGTTTTTT. Translation gives CASSSQGGGNTGELFF.

This chain connects TRBV28 to TRBJ1-2, with 7 bases identical to TRBD1. CDR1 and CDR2 from the germline V gene are MDHEN and SYDVKM. The junction had 7 bases not matched to a gene; V was cut back by 4 bases and J by 5 bases. This CDR3 has 14 amino acids. CDR3 sequence: CASSSSGTVYGYTF. The CDR3 bases are TGTGCCAGCAGTTCATCCGGGACAGTTTATGGCTACACCTTC.

V is TRBV28 and J is TRBJ1-4, with a tentative D call TRBD1 (5 bases). Deletions cut 1 base from V and 15 bases from J, with 12 bases between. The germline gives CDR1 MDHEN, CDR2 SYDVKM. The CDR3 totals 12 residues. In nucleotides, the CDR3 is TGTGCCAGCAGTTTATTGACCGGGGGAGTGTTTTTT. It translates to CASSLLTGGVFF.